The clone carrying this TCR beta chain came up a few times. CDR1 and CDR2 from the germline V gene are SGDLS and YYNGEE. CDR3 length equals 13 residues. Trimming removed 3 bases at V and 1 base at J, with 6 bases between. This entry belongs to a study of graft-versus-host responses after intestinal transplantation. TCRdb's table, derived via immunoSEQ multiplex PCR, lists solely in-frame clones and lacks some. Of 13,000 or so clones in the sample, more than 35% were seen once. The receptor's source is a human patient who received an intestinal transplant. The chain employs TRBV9 and TRBJ2-3; D remains ambiguous. This specimen was alloreactive CD4+ T cells from a mixed lymphocyte reaction culture, taken before intestinal transplant. The subset was: CFSE-low proliferating T cells sorted from roughly six-day pre-transplant mixed lymphocyte reaction (GvH or HvG direction). DNA of the CDR3: TGTGCCAGCAGCGCACTTGGCACAGATACGCAGTATTTT. Translation: CASSALGTDTQYF.